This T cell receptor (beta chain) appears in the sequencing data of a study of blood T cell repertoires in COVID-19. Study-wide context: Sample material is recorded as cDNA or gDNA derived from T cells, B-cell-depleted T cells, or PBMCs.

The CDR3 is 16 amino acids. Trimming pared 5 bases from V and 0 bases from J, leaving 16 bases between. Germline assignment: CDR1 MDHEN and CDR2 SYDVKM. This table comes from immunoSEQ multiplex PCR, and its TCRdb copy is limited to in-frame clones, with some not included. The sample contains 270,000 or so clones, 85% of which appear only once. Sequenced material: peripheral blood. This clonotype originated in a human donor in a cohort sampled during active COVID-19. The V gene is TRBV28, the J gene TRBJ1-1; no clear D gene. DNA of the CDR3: TGTGCCAGCAGTCCTGCGGGTTCTCACATGAACACTGAAGCTTTCTTT. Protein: CASSPAGSHMNTEAFF. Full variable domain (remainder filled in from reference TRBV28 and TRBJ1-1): DVKVTQSSRYLVKRTGEKVFLECVQDMDHENMFWYRQDPGLGLRLIYFSYDVKMKEKGDIPEGYSVSREKKERFSLILESASTNQTSMYLCASSPAGSHMNTEAFFGQGTRLTVV.